The 16 T cell receptor beta chains given below trace back to one sample, sequenced in a study of graft-versus-host responses after intestinal transplantation. TCRdb's copy holds only in-frame clones and misses some; the assay was immunoSEQ multiplex PCR. Among 24,000 or so clones, around four fifths were seen once, and the ten largest hold 1% to 1.3%. The source material was PBMCs, sampled almost 29 days after intestinal transplant. The receptor set was obtained from a human patient who received an intestinal transplant, so some T cells may come from the graft donor.

The chain recombines TRBV19 with TRBJ2-5, with 8 bases lining up with TRBD1. Trimming at V came to 5 bases and at J to 4 bases, leaving 9 bases not matched to a gene. Per the germline V gene, CDR1 is LNHDA and CDR2 is SQIVND (reference sequence). The length of the CDR3 is 15 residues. CDR3 nucleotide sequence: TGTGCCAGTAGTTCCGGGACAGGAAATTCAGAGACCCAGTACTTC. Translated, it gives CASSSGTGNSETQYF.

This chain connects TRBV5-1 to TRBJ2-1, with 8 bases matching TRBD2. This CDR3 region has 16 residues. After removal of 0 bases from V and 4 bases from J, the junction contained 6 bases not matched to a gene. CDR1 and CDR2 (germline): SGHRS, YFSETQ. The CDR3 DNA sequence: TGCGCCAGCAGCTTGGTTTCCGGGGGGGCGTACAATGAGCAGTTCTTC. It codes for CASSLVSGGAYNEQFF.

This chain joins TRBV28 and TRBJ1-1; 8 bases agree with TRBD1. The J segment lost 4 bases and the V segment lost 3 bases, leaving 10 bases of the junction unmatched. CDR3 size: 16 residues. Germline-derived CDR1 and CDR2 are MDHEN and SYDVKM. The CDR3 DNA is TGTGCCAGCAGTTTTACAGCAGGACAGGGTTTCACTGAAGCTTTCTTT. This sequence encodes CASSFTAGQGFTEAFF.

This clone was found once. The genes are TRBV2 and TRBJ1-1; TRBD1 agrees at 7 bases. Germline loops: CDR1 SNHLY, CDR2 FYNNEI. The CDR3 contains 18 residues. With V trimmed by 5 bases and J by 0 bases, 15 bases remained unmatched. The CDR3 is CASSFSHWDSSMNTEAFF. For the CDR3, the DNA is TGTGCCAGCAGTTTCTCCCACTGGGACAGCTCCATGAACACTGAAGCTTTCTTT. The entire variable domain, with the rest obtained from reference TRBV2 and TRBJ1-1, is as follows: EPEVTQTPSHQVTQMGQEVILRCVPISNHLYFYWYRQILGQKVEFLVSFYNNEISEKSEIFDDQFSVERPDGSNFTLKIRSTKLEDSAMYFCASSFSHWDSSMNTEAFFGQGTRLTVV.

The chain joins TRBV6-6 to TRBJ1-2; D may be TRBD1 (5 bases). The CDR3 spans 14 residues. Trimming removed 0 bases at V and 4 bases at J, with 9 bases between. CDR1 is MNHNY and CDR2 is SVGAGI in the germline V gene (reference sequence). The CDR3 sequence is CASSYSRTPYGYTF. In nucleotides, the CDR3 is TGTGCCAGCAGTTACTCTCGGACACCCTATGGCTACACCTTC.

V usage is TRBV6-5 and J usage is TRBJ1-6, with unresolved D. CDR1 is MNHEY and CDR2 is SVGAGI in the germline V gene. There are 15 residues in the CDR3. V lost 4 bases and J 10 bases, leaving 17 bases between the germline ends. This chain's CDR3 is CASSLTESLRSPLHF. CDR3 nucleotides: TGTGCCAGCAGTTTAACCGAGTCGCTCAGATCACCCCTCCACTTT.

The chain recombines TRBV6-1 with TRBJ1-5; D ambiguous. The CDR3 covers 11 residues. V was pared by 1 base and J by 9 bases, with 4 bases between. The germline V gene encodes CDR1 MNHNS and CDR2 SASEGT. CDR3 nucleotides: TGTGCCAGCAGTGAAGAGTGGCCCCAGCATTTT. Translating it yields CASSEEWPQHF.

This clone showed up just a few times. The gene calls are TRBV5-1 and TRBJ2-3; 8 positions agree with TRBD2. Looked up from germline, CDR1 is SGHRS and CDR2 is YFSETQ. This CDR3 spans 15 amino acids. J was trimmed by 1 base and V by 3 bases; bases with no gene match: 4. In nucleotides, the CDR3 is TGCGCCAGCAGCTCTAGCGGGCTTGGCACAGATACGCAGTATTTT. As protein: CASSSSGLGTDTQYF.

This chain uses TRBV6-5 with TRBJ1-6; D call uncertain. V gave up 5 bases and J gave up 7 bases, with 12 bases separating them. Germline CDR1 is MNHEY and CDR2 is SVGAGI. This CDR3 has 14 amino acids. This CDR3 reads CASSPGRRNSPLHF. The CDR3 coding sequence is TGTGCCAGCAGTCCCGGGCGCCGGAATTCACCCCTCCACTTT.

This clone has only a few counts. The V call is TRBV15, the J call TRBJ1-2; TRBD1 aligns across 8 bases. With 6 bases clipped from V and 2 bases from J, the junction kept 5 bases outside the gene matches. Germline CDR1 is LNHNV and CDR2 is YYDKDF (reference sequence). This CDR3 spans 14 amino acids. The CDR3 coding sequence is TGTGCCACCAGATCAGGGGGCGCAAACTATGGCTACACCTTC. Protein: CATRSGGANYGYTF.

The V and J genes are TRBV5-4 and TRBJ1-1; D is undetermined. This CDR3 is 13 amino acids long. Between the trimmed V and J ends, which lost 1 base and 4 bases, there was a span of 8 bases. In germline, CDR1 is SGHNT, CDR2 YYREEE (reference sequence). Written as DNA, the CDR3 is TGTGCCAGCAGCTTGTATAAGGGCACTGAAGCTTTCTTT. Protein product: CASSLYKGTEAFF.

The chain has TRBV5-4 and TRBJ1-1, with 10 bases aligning to TRBD1. Germline V gene sequence: CDR1 SGHNT, CDR2 YYREEE (reference sequence). With 4 bases clipped from V and 3 bases from J, the junction kept 6 bases outside the gene matches. The CDR3 contains 15 residues. CDR3 sequence reads: CASSPPGTGDTEAFF. The CDR3 DNA follows: TGTGCCAGCAGCCCTCCGGGGACAGGGGACACTGAAGCTTTCTTT. Full variable domain (rest looked up from reference TRBV5-4 and TRBJ1-1): ETGVTQSPTHLIKTRGQQVTLRCSSQSGHNTVSWYQQALGQGPQFIFQYYREEENGRGNFPPRFSGLQFPNYSSELNVNALELDDSALYLCASSPPGTGDTEAFFGQGTRLTVV.

This clone appeared once. This chain uses TRBV15 with TRBJ1-5; D possibly corresponds to TRBD1 (6 bases). V lost 0 bases and J lost 0, with 24 bases in between. CDR1 and CDR2 from the germline V gene are LNHNV and YYDKDF (reference sequence). CDR3 length: 21 amino acids. The CDR3 DNA reads as TGTGCCACCAGCAGAGAACCCTTACGGAGTCAGGGGCGTTATAGCAATCAGCCCCAGCATTTT. Translating gives CATSREPLRSQGRYSNQPQHF.

The chain combines TRBV6-5 with TRBJ2-1; 9 bases line up with TRBD2. J gave up 3 bases and V 10 bases, and 7 bases lay outside the gene matches. Germline V gives CDR1 MNHEY, CDR2 SVGAGI. The CDR3 sequence is 14 residues long. As DNA, the CDR3 is TGTGCCACCGATAGCGGGAGAAGCTACAATGAGCAGTTCTTC. Translation gives CATDSGRSYNEQFF.

This chain uses TRBV6-5 with TRBJ2-7, with 8 positions matching TRBD1. The germline V gene encodes CDR1 MNHEY and CDR2 SVGAGI. After removal of 6 bases from V and 4 bases from J, the junction contained 8 bases not matched to a gene. The CDR3 length is 14 residues. For the CDR3, the DNA is TGTGCCAGCAGACCTCAGGGGGCCGGTTACGAGCAGTACTTC. Amino acids: CASRPQGAGYEQYF.

This chain links TRBV10-3 with TRBJ1-1; D not resolved. Germline V gene data show CDR1 as ENHRY and CDR2 as SYGVKD. This CDR3 contains 21 residues. Trimming removed 3 bases at V and 0 bases at J, with 29 bases between. The CDR3 protein is CAISDLRLVGVYYGMNTEAFF. As DNA, the CDR3 is TGTGCCATCAGTGATCTCAGGTTAGTCGGGGTGTATTATGGAATGAACACTGAAGCTTTCTTT.